This T cell receptor (beta chain) stems from a study of OX40 agonist ivuxolimab in advanced cancers. For the study at large: Every 2 weeks, ivuxolimab was infused into the patients intravenously at between 0.01 and 10 mg/kg.

Study results and caveats: At doses 0.1 to 3.0 mg/kg, CD4+ and CD8+ clones expanded.

Libraries were prepared by immunoSEQ multiplex PCR; TCRdb keeps only in-frame clonotypes and omits some of them. In the table there are roughly 61,000 clones, more than 70% of which are singletons. Germline CDR1 is WSHSY and CDR2 is SAAADI. This CDR3 is 15 amino acids long. The ends lost 8 bases at V and 4 bases at J; junction bases unmatched: 10. Concerning this clone itself: Antigen: not known.

The chain combines TRBV10-2 with TRBJ2-3; 9 bases align to TRBD2. The sequenced sample was CD4+ or CD8+ T cells sorted from blood, obtained in a trial of the OX40 agonist ivuxolimab. The TCR originated in an adult with an advanced solid tumor such as melanoma, head and neck, liver or kidney cancer. Written as DNA, the CDR3 is TGCGCCAGCGGGGTCCAGCGGGGGGCGGCAGATACGCAGTATTTT. It encodes CASGVQRGAADTQYF.